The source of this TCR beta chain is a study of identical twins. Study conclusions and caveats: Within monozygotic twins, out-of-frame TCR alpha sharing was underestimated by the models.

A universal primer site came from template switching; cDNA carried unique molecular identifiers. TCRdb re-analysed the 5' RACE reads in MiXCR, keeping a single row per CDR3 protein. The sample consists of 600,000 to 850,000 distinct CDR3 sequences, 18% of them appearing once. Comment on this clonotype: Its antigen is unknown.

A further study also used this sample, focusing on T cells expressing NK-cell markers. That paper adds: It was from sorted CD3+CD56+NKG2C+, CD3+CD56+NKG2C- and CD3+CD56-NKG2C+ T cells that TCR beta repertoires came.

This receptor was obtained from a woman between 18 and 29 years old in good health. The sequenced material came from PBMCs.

CDR3 sequence (DNA): TGTGCCACCAGCATACTGGGGGGGGAGACCCAGTACTTC. It translates to CATSILGGETQYF. The rearrangement links TRBV15 to TRBJ2-5; the match to TRBD2 covers 7 bases. The trim removed 4 bases at V and 5 bases at J, leaving 4 bases unmatched. There are 13 residues in the CDR3. Germline V gene data show CDR1 as LNHNV and CDR2 as YYDKDF (reference sequence). The whole variable domain, remainder taken from reference TRBV15 and TRBJ2-5, is DAMVIQNPRYQVTQFGKPVTLSCSQTLNHNVMYWYQQKSSQAPKLLFHYYDKDFNNEADTPDNFQSRRPNTSFCFLDIRSPGLGDTAMYLCATSILGGETQYFGPGTRLLVL.